This TCR beta chain was identified in a study of T-cell memory formation after mild COVID-19. Study at large: Largely donor-specific TCR clusters were found.

Overall study results and limits: Contracting CD8+ clones were enriched in EMRA, CD4+ mainly in CM and EM.

This clonotype has only a few counts. The antigen is undetermined. 5'RACE primed from the constant segment yielded TCR alpha and TCR beta cDNA libraries bearing sample barcodes and UMIs. TCRdb redid the calling of the 5' RACE reads with MiXCR, one entry per CDR3 protein. The sample holds approximately 180,000 distinct CDR3 sequences, around 15% seen once. This clonotype was obtained from an adult woman who had mild COVID-19 (a few samples of this study predate the infection). Cell type and time point are not known. The sequencing sample was made of PBMCs or a T cell subset sorted from them (not recorded which).

CDR3 region: CSARLAEATNYGYTF. CDR3 DNA sequence: TGCAGTGCTAGATTGGCAGAAGCTACTAACTATGGCTACACCTTC. The chain couples TRBV20-1 to TRBJ1-2; no clear D gene. The CDR3 extends over 15 amino acids. V was pared by 2 bases and J by 0 bases, with 13 bases between. Germline loops: CDR1 DFQATT, CDR2 SNEGSKA (reference sequence).